Listed below are T cell receptor beta chains from one sample, sequenced in a study of T cell responses to AZD1222 COVID-19 vaccine. Clones were sequenced by immunoSEQ multiplex PCR, and TCRdb holds only the in-frame ones, with some missing. Of 160,000 or so clones listed, approximately 92% are singletons. This specimen was peripheral blood, taken on day 0 of AZD1222 vaccination. These receptors were obtained from an adult in good health. Each CDR3 is given with its conserved first and last residue. D genes are given only for firm matches. Size is stated for part of the rows, as once, few or many counts, or as a class when the clone is expanded.

D	V	size	J	CDR3	DNA
-	TRBV2	-	TRBJ2-7	CARGPWGHRRAYEQYF	TGTGCCAGGGGACCCTGGGGGCATCGTCGTGCCTACGAGCAGTACTTC
-	TRBV10-1	-	TRBJ1-2	CATRVHGYTF	TGCGCCACCAGGGTTCATGGCTACACCTTC
TRBD2	TRBV7-2	-	TRBJ2-3	CASSLAGTSGTFWGTDTQYF	TGTGCCAGCAGCTTAGCGGGGACTAGCGGGACCTTTTGGGGCACAGATACGCAGTATTTT
-	TRBV7-9	-	TRBJ2-1	CASRTQLSGEFF	TGTGCCAGCAGGACCCAGCTCTCTGGAGAGTTCTTC
TRBD1	TRBV5-1	-	TRBJ1-2	CASSLGTGRNGYTF	TGCGCCAGCAGCTTGGGGACAGGGCGGAATGGCTACACCTTC
-	TRBV25-1	-	TRBJ1-5	CASSDHTSNQPQHF	TGTGCCAGCAGTGACCATACTAGCAATCAGCCCCAGCATTTT
TRBD2	TRBV19	-	TRBJ2-1	CASSPWTSGRGNEQFF	TGTGCCAGTAGTCCCTGGACTAGCGGGAGGGGGAATGAGCAGTTCTTC
-	TRBV6-5	-	TRBJ1-5	CASIGFTQPQHF	TGTGCCAGCATTGGGTTCACCCAGCCCCAGCATTTT
-	TRBV5-1	once	TRBJ2-4	CASRDPTGKNIQYF	TGCGCCAGCAGGGATCCTACGGGCAAAAACATTCAGTACTTC
TRBD1	TRBV2	-	TRBJ1-1	CASSWDRGTEAFF	TGTGCCAGCAGTTGGGACAGGGGCACTGAAGCTTTCTTT
-	TRBV2	-	TRBJ2-7	CASTPGLPYEQYF	TGTGCCAGCACCCCGGGACTGCCCTACGAGCAGTACTTC
-	TRBV24-1	-	TRBJ2-1	CATSGTGNGEQFF	TGTGCCACCAGTGGAACCGGGAATGGTGAGCAGTTCTTC
-	TRBV6-6	-	TRBJ2-7	CASSPTGEAGSSYEQYF	TGTGCCAGCAGTCCAACTGGCGAAGCTGGAAGCTCCTACGAGCAGTACTTC
TRBD1	TRBV14	-	TRBJ1-1	CASSQVAGGVLNTEAFF	TGTGCCAGCAGCCAAGTGGCAGGGGGTGTACTGAACACTGAAGCTTTCTTT
-	TRBV6-6	-	TRBJ2-3	CASMNTRTDTQYF	TGTGCCAGCATGAACACGCGCACAGATACGCAGTATTTT
-	TRBV20-1	-	TRBJ2-1	CSVDYNEQFF	TGCAGTGTGGACTACAATGAGCAGTTCTTC
TRBD1	TRBV7-8	-	TRBJ2-1	CASSSGQASSYNEQFF	TGTGCCAGCAGTTCAGGACAGGCCAGCTCCTACAATGAGCAGTTCTTC
TRBD2	TRBV4-1	few	TRBJ2-1	CASSQDAGVGDEQFF	TGCGCCAGCAGCCAAGATGCGGGAGTTGGGGATGAGCAGTTCTTC
-	TRBV5-1	-	TRBJ2-1	CASGTGSNEQFF	TGCGCCAGCGGTACAGGCAGCAATGAGCAGTTCTTC
TRBD2	TRBV7-2	-	TRBJ2-7	CASSLRRTSGSYEQYF	TGTGCCAGCAGCTTAAGGCGGACTAGCGGCTCCTACGAGCAGTACTTC
-	TRBV5-1	-	TRBJ1-6	CASSLAPKPTNSPLHF	TGCGCCAGCAGCTTGGCCCCGAAACCGACTAATTCACCCCTCCACTTT
-	TRBV7-9	-	TRBJ1-1	CASIHRSGVTNTEAFF	TGTGCCAGCATCCATCGATCGGGGGTGACGAACACTGAAGCTTTCTTT
-	TRBV11-3	-	TRBJ1-1	CASSFGRGTEAFF	TGTGCCAGCAGCTTCGGCAGGGGTACTGAAGCTTTCTTT
-	TRBV19	-	TRBJ1-1	CASSIGDEAFF	TGTGCCAGTAGTATTGGGGATGAAGCTTTCTTT
-	TRBV2	-	TRBJ2-2	CASSEVRNWNTRELFF	TGTGCCAGCAGTGAAGTCAGGAACTGGAACACCAGGGAGCTGTTTTTT
-	TRBV6-4	-	TRBJ1-1	CASSQDWGTEAFF	TGTGCCAGCAGTCAAGACTGGGGCACTGAAGCTTTCTTT
-	TRBV27	-	TRBJ2-5	CASSFMAGETQYF	TGTGCCAGCAGTTTTATGGCAGGAGAGACCCAGTACTTC
TRBD1	TRBV4-1	once	TRBJ1-5	CASSQPGQGGNQPQHF	TGCGCCAGCAGCCAACCAGGACAGGGTGGCAATCAGCCCCAGCATTTT
-	TRBV21-1	-	TRBJ1-2	CASSKASRGNYGYTF	TGTGCCAGCAGCAAAGCGTCGAGGGGAAACTATGGCTACACCTTC
-	TRBV4-1	-	TRBJ2-3	CASSQDRTTDTQYF	TGCGCCAGCAGCCAAGACAGGACCACAGATACGCAGTATTTT
TRBD1	TRBV5-5	-	TRBJ1-1	CASNRDRGNTEAFF	TGTGCCAGCAACCGGGACAGGGGGAACACTGAAGCTTTCTTT
-	TRBV20-1	-	TRBJ2-1	CSVPRGEQFF	TGCAGTGTCCCAAGGGGTGAGCAGTTCTTC
-	TRBV7-9	-	TRBJ1-2	CASSLAQGYDYGYTF	TGTGCCAGCAGCTTAGCTCAGGGTTATGACTATGGCTACACCTTC
-	TRBV4-1	few	TRBJ1-1	CASSQDSVWRQMNTEAFF	TGCGCCAGCAGCCAAGACTCTGTTTGGAGACAGATGAACACTGAAGCTTTCTTT
-	TRBV5-4	-	TRBJ1-2	CASSTEDSPRTYGYTF	TGTGCCAGCAGCACGGAGGACAGCCCAAGGACCTATGGCTACACCTTC
TRBD1	TRBV2	-	TRBJ1-5	CASSGQGAGNQPQHF	TGTGCCAGCAGTGGACAGGGTGCAGGCAATCAGCCCCAGCATTTT
-	TRBV7-4	-	TRBJ1-1	CASSLIVHYLLGYTEAFF	TGTGCCAGCAGCTTAATTGTGCACTACCTACTAGGTTACACTGAAGCTTTCTTT
TRBD1	TRBV18	-	TRBJ1-1	CASSPRTGEAFF	TGTGCCAGCTCACCCCGGACAGGCGAAGCTTTCTTT
-	TRBV30	-	TRBJ1-2	CACPSAGGQGYGYTF	TGTGCCTGCCCCTCAGCCGGGGGGCAGGGCTATGGCTACACCTTC
-	TRBV11-3	-	TRBJ1-1	CASSLGGTMNTEAFF	TGTGCCAGCAGCTTGGGGGGGACGATGAACACTGAAGCTTTCTTT
TRBD1	TRBV30	-	TRBJ1-1	CAWSEMAGGGGKAFF	TGTGCCTGGAGTGAAATGGCAGGGGGCGGTGGTAAAGCTTTCTTT
-	TRBV29-1	-	TRBJ2-7	CSASPRSSYEQYF	TGCAGCGCCTCCCCGAGGAGCTCCTACGAGCAGTACTTC
TRBD2	TRBV24-1	-	TRBJ2-2	CATSDPGLAENTGELFF	TGTGCCACCAGTGACCCTGGACTAGCGGAGAACACCGGGGAGCTGTTTTTT
-	TRBV28	-	TRBJ1-1	CSTGPNTEAFF	TGTTCGACGGGGCCGAACACTGAAGCTTTCTTT
-	TRBV25-1	-	TRBJ2-7	CASTRGRSYEQYF	TGTGCCAGCACGCGGGGCCGCTCCTACGAGCAGTACTTC
-	TRBV19	-	TRBJ2-7	CASSIDSYEQYF	TGTGCCAGTAGTATCGACTCCTACGAGCAGTACTTC
TRBD2	TRBV7-9	-	TRBJ2-2	CASSLDQAGPLRTGELFF	TGTGCCAGCAGCTTAGATCAAGCGGGGCCCTTGAGAACCGGGGAGCTGTTTTTT
-	TRBV11-2	once	TRBJ1-2	CASSLERYGYTF	TGTGCCAGCAGCTTAGAGCGTTATGGCTACACCTTC
TRBD1	TRBV11-2	-	TRBJ1-1	CASSAGTANTEAFF	TGTGCCAGCAGTGCCGGGACAGCGAACACTGAAGCTTTCTTT
-	TRBV5-1	once	TRBJ1-1	CASSLGGRTEAFF	TGCGCCAGCAGCTTGGGGGGAAGAACTGAAGCTTTCTTT
TRBD1	TRBV30	-	TRBJ1-2	CAWSQTGVDYGYTF	TGTGCCTGGAGTCAAACAGGGGTTGACTATGGCTACACCTTC
-	TRBV9	-	TRBJ1-2	CASSVDARSGEVGYGYTF	TGTGCCAGCAGCGTAGATGCCCGGAGTGGGGAGGTAGGCTATGGCTACACCTTC
-	TRBV7-9	-	TRBJ2-7	CASSLDVVPNEQYF	TGTGCCAGCAGCTTAGATGTAGTCCCCAACGAGCAGTACTTC
-	TRBV6-1	-	TRBJ2-7	CASSEAPTSPTEQYF	TGTGCCAGCAGTGAAGCGCCTACCAGCCCTACTGAGCAGTACTTC
-	TRBV2	-	TRBJ2-7	CASITSTASYEQYF	TGTGCCAGTATCACGTCGACAGCCTCCTACGAGCAGTACTTC
-	TRBV3-1/TRBV3-2	-	TRBJ1-2	CASSQDRGLYGYTF	TGTGCCAGCAGCCAAGATCGAGGGCTCTATGGCTACACCTTC
TRBD2	TRBV7-2	-	TRBJ2-2	CASSRAGGGTGELFF	TGTGCCAGCAGCCGTGCGGGGGGGGGCACCGGGGAGCTGTTTTTT
-	TRBV9	-	TRBJ2-3	CASNGGTDTQYF	TGTGCCAGCAACGGCGGGACAGATACGCAGTATTTT
-	TRBV3-1/TRBV3-2	-	TRBJ1-2	CASSQDLTEGRRYTF	TGTGCCAGCAGCCAAGATCTTACGGAGGGCAGGAGGTACACCTTC